These T cell receptor beta chains were read from a single sample in a study of PD-1 blockade in classical Hodgkin lymphoma. Clones were sequenced by immunoSEQ multiplex PCR, and TCRdb holds only the in-frame ones, with some missing. The sample consists of about 34,000 clones, 76% of them appearing once. Sequencing was performed on peripheral blood mononuclear cells (PBMCs), taken before the second cycle of nivolumab. All receptors derive from a human donor with classical Hodgkin lymphoma. Both conserved end residues are part of each CDR3. The D gene is left open where the match is weak.

v_gene: TRBV5-1
d_gene: .
j_gene: TRBJ2-5
CDR3aa: CASSLGIQVTQETQYF

v_gene: TRBV21-1
d_gene: .
j_gene: TRBJ2-7
CDR3aa: CASSKEVKHAF

v_gene: TRBV7-2
d_gene: .
j_gene: TRBJ2-3
CDR3aa: CASSPDGRRTDTQYF

v_gene: TRBV27
d_gene: TRBD1
j_gene: TRBJ2-7
CDR3aa: CASSLGQGSYEQYF

v_gene: TRBV9
d_gene: TRBD1
j_gene: TRBJ1-2
CDR3aa: CASRPPRGNYGYTF

v_gene: TRBV4-2
d_gene: TRBD2
j_gene: TRBJ2-3
CDR3aa: CASSQASGVTDTQYF

v_gene: TRBV7-9
d_gene: .
j_gene: TRBJ2-7
CDR3aa: CASSPPDSYEQYF

v_gene: TRBV5-8
d_gene: TRBD1
j_gene: TRBJ1-6
CDR3aa: CASSLEGTGYNSPLHF

v_gene: TRBV6-1
d_gene: .
j_gene: TRBJ1-2
CDR3aa: CASSSRNYGYTF

v_gene: TRBV2
d_gene: TRBD1
j_gene: TRBJ1-1
CDR3aa: CASSSNRGAEAFF

v_gene: TRBV27
d_gene: TRBD2
j_gene: TRBJ2-1
CDR3aa: CASSLSPWTSGGRDNEQFF

v_gene: TRBV9
d_gene: TRBD1
j_gene: TRBJ1-2
CDR3aa: CASKGSGTGYGYTF

v_gene: TRBV19
d_gene: .
j_gene: TRBJ2-6
CDR3aa: CASSIGQLSGANVLTF

v_gene: TRBV6-5
d_gene: TRBD1
j_gene: TRBJ1-1
CDR3aa: CASTNRGTEAFF